This is a list of T cell receptor beta chains from one sample in a study of cytomegalovirus exposure and HLA in healthy donors. Some clones are missing from TCRdb's copy, which holds only in-frame ones; the method was immunoSEQ multiplex PCR. The sample contains fewer than 200,000 clones, nearly 90% of which appear only once. Material for sequencing was PBMCs. These TCRs come from a man aged 18 to 30 in good health and CMV-seropositive. Each CDR3 is given with its conserved first and last residue. Fields, in order: clone size, V gene, D gene, J gene, CDR3 length, CDR3 DNA, CDR3 protein. The D gene is left open where the match is weak. Only some rows state a clone size, as once, few, many or a class for expanded clones.

-	TRBV2	-	TRBJ1-1	15	TGTGCCAGCGAGGTTCAGGGGAACCTGAACACTGAAGCTTTCTTT	CASEVQGNLNTEAFF
-	TRBV15	-	TRBJ1-2	15	TGTGCCACCAGCAGATCTGGACACCAAATCTATGGCTACACCTTC	CATSRSGHQIYGYTF
-	TRBV11-3	-	TRBJ2-7	15	TGTGCCAGCAGCCGGGGGGGGGACAGCTCCTACGAGCAGTACTTC	CASSRGGDSSYEQYF
-	TRBV6-4	-	TRBJ1-2	13	TGTGCCAGCAGTGTAGAGGCAGGGGAAGGCTACACCTTC	CASSVEAGEGYTF
-	TRBV29-1	TRBD1	TRBJ1-2	19	TGCAGCGTTGAGGGGACAGGCACCCAGTCGGAGAGATATAACTATGGCTACACCTTC	CSVEGTGTQSERYNYGYTF
-	TRBV5-6	TRBD2	TRBJ2-3	15	TGTGCCAGCAGCTTGGCGGGAGGGCCTTCAGATACGCAGTATTTT	CASSLAGGPSDTQYF
-	TRBV19	TRBD1	TRBJ1-2	15	TGTGCCAGTAGTGAAACGGGACAGGGAACCTATGGCTACACCTTC	CASSETGQGTYGYTF
-	TRBV7-9	TRBD2	TRBJ2-1	16	TGTGCCAGCAGCCCGGGACTAGCGGGATCCTACAATGAGCAGTTCTTC	CASSPGLAGSYNEQFF
-	TRBV27	-	TRBJ1-2	15	TGTGCCAGCAGTCCCGGGGGGGCCCACAGGTATGGCTACACCTTC	CASSPGGAHRYGYTF
-	TRBV20-1	-	TRBJ2-1	11	TGCAGTGTTCCCTATCCAAATGAGCAGTTCTTC	CSVPYPNEQFF
-	TRBV2	-	TRBJ1-4	15	TGTGCCAGCAGGCCTCCGACGGGAGTTAATGAAAAACTGTTTTTT	CASRPPTGVNEKLFF
-	TRBV5-5	TRBD2	TRBJ2-7	15	TGTGCCAGCAGCTTGCTTGGCGGGAGGGTCGGCGAGCAGTACTTC	CASSLLGGRVGEQYF
-	TRBV29-1	-	TRBJ1-4	14	TGCAGCGCTGAGGTTGCAGGGATTAATGAAAAACTGTTTTTT	CSAEVAGINEKLFF
once	TRBV6-6	-	TRBJ2-3	16	TGTGCCAGCAGTTATCTCATTGGCGGGAGCACAGATACGCAGTATTTT	CASSYLIGGSTDTQYF
-	TRBV29-1	-	TRBJ2-1	13	TGCAGCGTTGAGGCCATATTTAACAATGAGCAGTTCTTC	CSVEAIFNNEQFF
-	TRBV6-6	-	TRBJ1-2	13	TGTGCCAGCAGTCAAACAGGATACTATGGCTACACCTTC	CASSQTGYYGYTF
few	TRBV5-6	TRBD2	TRBJ2-7	15	TGTGCCAGCAGCCACCTGAACAGCGGGAACTACGAGCAGTACTTC	CASSHLNSGNYEQYF
-	TRBV4-1	-	TRBJ1-5	17	TGCGCCAGCAGCCAAGAATCCGCCAGGGGTATGCATCAGCCCCAGCATTTT	CASSQESARGMHQPQHF
-	TRBV19	TRBD1	TRBJ1-5	14	TGTGCCAGTAGTATAACACAGGGGAATCAGCCCCAGCATTTT	CASSITQGNQPQHF
-	TRBV19	-	TRBJ1-5	15	TGTGCCAGTACCCCAAGGACAGTATTTGGTCAGCCCCAGCATTTT	CASTPRTVFGQPQHF
-	TRBV9	-	TRBJ2-7	14	TGTGCCAGCAGCGTCACTCCTGTGTCCTACGAGCAGTACTTC	CASSVTPVSYEQYF
once	TRBV19	-	TRBJ2-7	16	TGTGCCAGTAGTACACCGGTCGGTTGGACTAACTACGAGCAGTACTTC	CASSTPVGWTNYEQYF
-	TRBV6-1	-	TRBJ1-4	15	TGTGCCAGCAGCCAGAGGCGAACAACTAATGAAAAACTGTTTTTT	CASSQRRTTNEKLFF
-	TRBV5-1	TRBD1	TRBJ2-7	14	TGCGCCAGCAGCATACAGGGGGCGCAGAACGAGCAGTACTTC	CASSIQGAQNEQYF
-	TRBV29-1	TRBD1	TRBJ2-3	15	TGCAGCGTTACTCCGGGACAGGGGAACACAGATACGCAGTATTTT	CSVTPGQGNTDTQYF
-	TRBV7-2	TRBD2	TRBJ2-7	16	TGTGCCAGCAGCCGGACTAGCGGGAGTAACTCCTACGAGCAGTACTTC	CASSRTSGSNSYEQYF
-	TRBV6-1	TRBD1	TRBJ2-7	14	TGTGCCAGCAGTGGGGGTTACAGGGGTTACGAGCAGTACTTC	CASSGGYRGYEQYF
-	TRBV2	TRBD1	TRBJ2-3	14	TGTGCCAGCAGAACGGGGACAGGGGCAGATACGCAGTATTTT	CASRTGTGADTQYF
-	TRBV28	TRBD2	TRBJ2-1	19	TGTGCCAGCAGTTTTCTGACTAGCGGGTGGAAGAGCTCCTACAATGAGCAGTTCTTC	CASSFLTSGWKSSYNEQFF
-	TRBV7-9	TRBD1	TRBJ1-4	14	TGTGCCAGCAGCTCCGACAGGGGCTATGAAAAACTGTTTTTT	CASSSDRGYEKLFF
-	TRBV6-5	-	TRBJ2-3	12	TGTGCCAGCAGTCAAGGGGCAGATACGCAGTATTTT	CASSQGADTQYF
-	TRBV28	-	TRBJ1-5	14	TGTGCCAGCAGTATGGGTCGGGGGTATCAGCCCCAGCATTTT	CASSMGRGYQPQHF
once	TRBV6-6	-	TRBJ2-7	13	TGTGCCAGCAGTTACTCGGTTGGACTCGAGCAGTACTTC	CASSYSVGLEQYF
-	TRBV19	TRBD1	TRBJ1-3	16	TGTGCCAGTAGTACAACCGGGACAGGAAAGCGGGACACCATATATTTT	CASSTTGTGKRDTIYF
-	TRBV4-1	TRBD1	TRBJ1-2	16	TGCGCCAGCAGCCTACAAGCTACAGGGGCGGACTATGGCTACACCTTC	CASSLQATGADYGYTF
-	TRBV2	TRBD1	TRBJ2-1	15	TGTGCCAGCAGGGTAGACAGGGGAGCCTACAATGAGCAGTTCTTC	CASRVDRGAYNEQFF
-	TRBV18	-	TRBJ2-7	17	TGTGCCAGCTCACCCCACCCCCTCAGGGGTCCTAACTACGAGCAGTACTTC	CASSPHPLRGPNYEQYF
-	TRBV27	-	TRBJ2-1	14	TGTGCCAGCAGGGGAGAGGGAGCTCACAATGAGCAGTTCTTC	CASRGEGAHNEQFF
-	TRBV19	TRBD2	TRBJ2-1	16	TGTGCCAGTAGTCCCTTAGCGGGAGCTGGGTACAATGAGCAGTTCTTC	CASSPLAGAGYNEQFF
-	TRBV27	TRBD1	TRBJ2-7	23	TGTGCCAGCAGTTTCCGATCACCCCGACGGCAGGGGGCCTCTTCCCTGCAACACTACGAGCAGTACTTC	CASSFRSPRRQGASSLQHYEQYF
-	TRBV11-3	TRBD2	TRBJ2-5	14	TGTGCCAGCAGCCGCGGGAGGGCAGAAGAGACCCAGTACTTC	CASSRGRAEETQYF
-	TRBV7-6	-	TRBJ2-5	16	TGTGCCAGCAGCTTAGCGGGCAGGGGATTACAAGAGACCCAGTACTTC	CASSLAGRGLQETQYF
-	TRBV2	TRBD2	TRBJ2-7	14	TGTGCCAGCAGTGTGACTAGCGGGAGAAACGAGCAGTACTTC	CASSVTSGRNEQYF
once	TRBV19	-	TRBJ1-2	14	TGTGCCAGTAGCCTTCAGGGCCCTAACTATGGCTACACCTTC	CASSLQGPNYGYTF
-	TRBV28	-	TRBJ1-2	14	TGTGCCAGCCGGGAGGGTTCATCTAACTATGGCTACACCTTC	CASREGSSNYGYTF
-	TRBV7-8	TRBD1	TRBJ1-4	17	TGTGCCAGCAGCTTAAGGGGACAGAACCCAACTAATGAAAAACTGTTTTTT	CASSLRGQNPTNEKLFF
-	TRBV11-1	TRBD2	TRBJ2-1	17	TGTGCCAGCAGCTTAGCGCTTACTAGCGAACACTACAATGAGCAGTTCTTC	CASSLALTSEHYNEQFF
-	TRBV6-4	TRBD1	TRBJ1-3	11	TGTGCCAGCAGTGACTCGACAGGGGAGAATTTT	CASSDSTGENF
-	TRBV7-3	-	TRBJ2-7	15	TGTGCCAGCAGCTTATCAAGTGGGAGCTCCTACGAGCAGTACTTC	CASSLSSGSSYEQYF
-	TRBV23-1	TRBD1	TRBJ1-1	13	TGCGCCAGCAGTCGGACAGGGGGGGTTGGAGCTTTCTTT	CASSRTGGVGAFF
once	TRBV7-9	-	TRBJ2-7	14	TGTGCCAGCAGCTTGTCCGGGGGAACCTACGAGCAGTACTTC	CASSLSGGTYEQYF
-	TRBV7-8	TRBD1	TRBJ2-5	15	TGTGCCAGCAGCCCGGACAGGGGGTACCAAGAGACCCAGTACTTC	CASSPDRGYQETQYF
-	TRBV5-5	TRBD1	TRBJ2-7	14	TGTGCCAGCAGCCTCGGACAGGGTCGCTACGAGCAGTACTTC	CASSLGQGRYEQYF
-	TRBV15	-	TRBJ2-7	15	TGTGCCACCAGCAGACTACCGGACACATCTGGAGAGCAGTACTTC	CATSRLPDTSGEQYF